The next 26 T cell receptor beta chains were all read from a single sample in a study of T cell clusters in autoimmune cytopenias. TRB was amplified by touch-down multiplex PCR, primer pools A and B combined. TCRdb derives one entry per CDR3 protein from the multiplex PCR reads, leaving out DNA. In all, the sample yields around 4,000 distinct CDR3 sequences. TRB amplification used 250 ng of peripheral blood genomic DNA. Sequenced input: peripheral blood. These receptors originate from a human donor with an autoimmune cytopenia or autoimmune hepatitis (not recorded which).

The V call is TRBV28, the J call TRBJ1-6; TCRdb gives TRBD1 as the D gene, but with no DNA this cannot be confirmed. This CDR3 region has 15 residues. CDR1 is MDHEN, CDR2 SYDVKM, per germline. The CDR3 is CASRGQGYYNSPLHF.

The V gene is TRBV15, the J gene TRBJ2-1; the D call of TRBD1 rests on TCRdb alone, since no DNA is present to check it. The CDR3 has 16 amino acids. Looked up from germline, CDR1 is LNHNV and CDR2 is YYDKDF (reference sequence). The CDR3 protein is CATSSIRDSHYNEQFF. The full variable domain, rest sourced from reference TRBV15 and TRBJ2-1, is DAMVIQNPRYQVTQFGKPVTLSCSQTLNHNVMYWYQQKSSQAPKLLFHYYDKDFNNEADTPDNFQSRRPNTSFCFLDIRSPGLGDTAMYLCATSSIRDSHYNEQFFGPGTRLTVL.

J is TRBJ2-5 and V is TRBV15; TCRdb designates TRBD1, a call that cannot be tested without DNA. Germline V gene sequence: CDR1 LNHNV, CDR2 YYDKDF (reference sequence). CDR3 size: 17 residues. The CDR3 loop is CATSRTKGGALEETQYF.

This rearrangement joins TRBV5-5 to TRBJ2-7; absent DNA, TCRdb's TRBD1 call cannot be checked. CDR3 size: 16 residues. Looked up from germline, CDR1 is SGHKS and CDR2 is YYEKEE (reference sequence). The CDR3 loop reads CASSLGVETGYYEQYF.

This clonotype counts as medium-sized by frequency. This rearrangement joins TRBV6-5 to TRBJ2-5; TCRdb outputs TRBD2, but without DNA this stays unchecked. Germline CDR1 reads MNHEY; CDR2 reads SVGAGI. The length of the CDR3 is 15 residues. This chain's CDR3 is CASSYSGHYGETQYF.

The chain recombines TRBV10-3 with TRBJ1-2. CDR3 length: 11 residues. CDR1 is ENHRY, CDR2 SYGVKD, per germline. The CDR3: CAISESRGYTF.

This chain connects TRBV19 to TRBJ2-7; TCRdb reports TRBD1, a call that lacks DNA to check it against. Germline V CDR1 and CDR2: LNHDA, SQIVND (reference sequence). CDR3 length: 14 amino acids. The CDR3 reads CASRKTGTTYEQYF.

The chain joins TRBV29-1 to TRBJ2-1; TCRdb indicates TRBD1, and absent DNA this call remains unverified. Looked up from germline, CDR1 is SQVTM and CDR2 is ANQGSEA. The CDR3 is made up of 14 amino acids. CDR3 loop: CSTEGIWPGNEQFF.

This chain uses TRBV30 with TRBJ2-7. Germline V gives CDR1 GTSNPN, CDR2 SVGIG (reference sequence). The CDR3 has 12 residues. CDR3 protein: CAWSGRPYEQYF.

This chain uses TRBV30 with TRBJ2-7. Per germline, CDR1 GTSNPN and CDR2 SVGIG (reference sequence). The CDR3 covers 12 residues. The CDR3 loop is CAWTHSSYEQYF.

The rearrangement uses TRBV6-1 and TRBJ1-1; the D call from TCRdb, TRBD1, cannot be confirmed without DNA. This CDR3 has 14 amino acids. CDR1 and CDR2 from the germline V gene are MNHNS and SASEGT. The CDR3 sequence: CASSLSWGDTEAFF.

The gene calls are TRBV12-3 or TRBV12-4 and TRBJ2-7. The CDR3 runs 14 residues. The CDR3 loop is CASSSTQGPYEQYF.

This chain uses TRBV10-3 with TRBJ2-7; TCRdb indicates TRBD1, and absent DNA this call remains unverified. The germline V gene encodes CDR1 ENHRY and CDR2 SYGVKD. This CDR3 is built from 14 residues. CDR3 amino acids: CAIRTTGSNYEQYF.

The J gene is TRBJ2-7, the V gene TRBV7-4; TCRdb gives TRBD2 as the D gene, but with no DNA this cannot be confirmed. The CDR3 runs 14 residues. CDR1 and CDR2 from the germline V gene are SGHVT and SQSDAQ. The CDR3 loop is CASSLQGLSYEQYF.

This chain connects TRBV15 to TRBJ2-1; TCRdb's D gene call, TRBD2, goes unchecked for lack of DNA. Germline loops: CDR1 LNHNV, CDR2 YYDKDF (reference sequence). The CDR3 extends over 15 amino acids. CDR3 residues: CATSRGGGAVDEQFF.

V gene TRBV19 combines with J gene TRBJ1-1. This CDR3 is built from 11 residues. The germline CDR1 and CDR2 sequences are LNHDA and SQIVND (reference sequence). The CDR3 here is CASSPDTEAFF.

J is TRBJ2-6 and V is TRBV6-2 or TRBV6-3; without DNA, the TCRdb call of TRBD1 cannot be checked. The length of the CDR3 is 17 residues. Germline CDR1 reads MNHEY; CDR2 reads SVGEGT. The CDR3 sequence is CASDKGQGPPGANVLTF.

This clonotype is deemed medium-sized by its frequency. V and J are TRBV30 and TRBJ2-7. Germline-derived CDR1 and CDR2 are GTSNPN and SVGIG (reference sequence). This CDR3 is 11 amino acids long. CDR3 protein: CAWSLGGEQYF.

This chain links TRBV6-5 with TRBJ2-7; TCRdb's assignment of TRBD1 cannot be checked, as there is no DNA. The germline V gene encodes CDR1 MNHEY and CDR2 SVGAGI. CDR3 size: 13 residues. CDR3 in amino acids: CASRRDRRYEQYF.

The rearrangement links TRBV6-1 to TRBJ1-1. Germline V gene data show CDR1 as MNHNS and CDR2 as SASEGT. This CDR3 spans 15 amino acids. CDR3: CASSDRRDRYTEAFF.

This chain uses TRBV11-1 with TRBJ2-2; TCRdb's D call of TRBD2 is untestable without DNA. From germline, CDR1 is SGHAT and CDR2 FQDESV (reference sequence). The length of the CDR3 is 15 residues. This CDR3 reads CASSLAGGRTGELFF.

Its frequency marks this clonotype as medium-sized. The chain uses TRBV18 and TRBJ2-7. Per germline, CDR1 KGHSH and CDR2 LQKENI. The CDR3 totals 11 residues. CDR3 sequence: CASSPKNEQYF.

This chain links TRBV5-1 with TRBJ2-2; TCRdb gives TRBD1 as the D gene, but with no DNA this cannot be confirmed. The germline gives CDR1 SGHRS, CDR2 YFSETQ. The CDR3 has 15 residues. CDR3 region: CASSLGTGNTGELFF.

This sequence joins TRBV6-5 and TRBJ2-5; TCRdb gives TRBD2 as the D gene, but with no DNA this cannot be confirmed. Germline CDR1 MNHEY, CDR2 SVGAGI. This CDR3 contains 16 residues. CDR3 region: CASHSLGRTIQETQYF.

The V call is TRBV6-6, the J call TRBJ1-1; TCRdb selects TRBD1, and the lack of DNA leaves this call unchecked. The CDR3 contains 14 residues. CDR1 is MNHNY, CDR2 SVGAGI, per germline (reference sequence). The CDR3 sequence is CASSTIRQGTEAFF.

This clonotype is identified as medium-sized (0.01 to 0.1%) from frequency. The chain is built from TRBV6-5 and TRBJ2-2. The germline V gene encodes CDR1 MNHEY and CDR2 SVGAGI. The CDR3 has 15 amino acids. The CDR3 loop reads CASSYTRLGTGELFF.